The present T cell receptor (beta chain) was sequenced within a study of blood T cell repertoires in COVID-19. Trimming took 3 bases from V and 1 from J; bases not matched to a gene: 5. The CDR3 is 15 amino acids. Germline lookup yields CDR1 MNHEY and CDR2 SMNVEV (reference sequence). All enrollees were roughly 18 to 89 years old and from some 24 US areas. TCRdb's copy holds only in-frame clones and misses some; the assay was immunoSEQ multiplex PCR. The sample records 200,000 to 250,000 clones, more than 80% being singletons. Sequenced sample: PBMCs or T cells enriched from blood (not recorded which). The rearrangement uses TRBV27 and TRBJ1-2; 7 nucleotides agree with TRBD1. The sequence was collected from a woman in her 40s with acute COVID-19. The CDR3 sequence: CASSLQWDSNYGYTF. In nucleotides, the CDR3 is TGTGCCAGCAGTTTGCAATGGGACAGTAACTATGGCTACACCTTC.